Listed below are T cell receptor beta chains from one sample, sequenced in a study of shared T cell receptors in the human thymus. Here immunoSEQ multiplex PCR was the method, and the copy in TCRdb shows in-frame clones only, minus some. The sample has some 700,000 clones; 88% are singletons. The same sample was also studied in work on human thymus T cells.

Sequenced input: thymocytes. The receptors stem from a boy younger than two with a congenital heart defect. Each CDR3 is given with its conserved first and last residue. D genes are given only for firm matches. Size values are once, few and many counts, or a class for expanded clones, and some rows have none.

D gene	clone size	V gene	J gene	CDR3 protein	CDR3 DNA
.	.	TRBV7-9	TRBJ2-3	CASSWNGTTDTQYF	TGTGCCAGCAGTTGGAATGGGACAACAGATACGCAGTATTTT
.	.	TRBV18	TRBJ2-7	CASSPPEGADYEQYF	TGTGCCAGCTCACCCCCTGAAGGGGCCGACTACGAGCAGTACTTC
TRBD2	.	TRBV4-1	TRBJ2-7	CASSQVPSGRAGQYF	TGCGCCAGCAGCCAAGTCCCCAGCGGGAGGGCCGGGCAGTACTTC
TRBD1	.	TRBV2	TRBJ1-5	CASSVVTGDSNQPQHF	TGTGCCAGCAGTGTAGTTACAGGGGATAGCAATCAGCCCCAGCATTTT
.	once	TRBV25-1	TRBJ2-1	CASSETDYNEQFF	TGTGCCAGCAGTGAAACAGACTACAATGAGCAGTTCTTC
.	.	TRBV27	TRBJ2-7	CASSSCQGFCSYEQYF	TGTGCCAGCAGTTCGTGTCAGGGGTTTTGTTCCTACGAGCAGTACTTC
.	.	TRBV29-1	TRBJ2-1	CSVEGLVTLGQFF	TGCAGCGTTGAAGGACTAGTTACTTTAGGGCAGTTCTTC
.	.	TRBV7-8	TRBJ2-3	CASSLALSPSGSTDTQYF	TGTGCCAGCAGCTTAGCGCTTTCCCCAAGCGGGAGCACAGATACGCAGTATTTT
.	.	TRBV4-2	TRBJ1-4	CASSQETVRGREYEKLFF	TGTGCCAGCAGCCAAGAAACAGTCCGGGGGAGGGAATATGAAAAACTGTTTTTT
.	.	TRBV7-6	TRBJ2-5	CASSLWTEHQETQYF	TGTGCCAGCAGCTTATGGACAGAGCATCAAGAGACCCAGTACTTC
TRBD1	.	TRBV4-1	TRBJ1-3	CASSHTEAPTGGPGNTIYF	TGCGCCAGCAGCCACACGGAAGCCCCGACAGGGGGCCCTGGAAACACCATATATTTT
TRBD2	.	TRBV5-4	TRBJ2-5	CASSLSGSGGETQYF	TGTGCCAGCAGCTTGTCCGGCAGCGGGGGAGAGACCCAGTACTTC
TRBD1	.	TRBV18	TRBJ1-5	CASSPPDRGSNQPQHF	TGTGCCAGCTCACCTCCCGACAGGGGTAGCAATCAGCCCCAGCATTTT
TRBD1	.	TRBV27	TRBJ2-5	CASSSHPGQGGETQYF	TGTGCCAGCAGTTCCCACCCGGGACAGGGGGGAGAGACCCAGTACTTC
.	once	TRBV4-3	TRBJ2-3	CASSQGDPGGGTDTQYF	TGCGCCAGCAGCCAAGGGGACCCCGGAGGGGGCACAGATACGCAGTATTTT
TRBD2	.	TRBV4-1	TRBJ2-5	CASSFGLAGQETQYF	TGCGCCAGCAGCTTCGGACTAGCGGGGCAAGAGACCCAGTACTTC
.	.	TRBV21-1	TRBJ1-1	CASSKGGNTEAFF	TGTGCCAGCAGCAAAGGAGGGAACACTGAAGCTTTCTTT
.	few	TRBV7-9	TRBJ2-7	CASSLGYTGPYEQYF	TGTGCCAGCAGCTTAGGGTATACAGGGCCCTACGAGCAGTACTTC
.	.	TRBV25-1	TRBJ1-4	CASSVGTPNEKLFF	TGTGCCAGCAGTGTCGGGACACCAAATGAAAAACTGTTTTTT
TRBD1	.	TRBV19	TRBJ2-5	CASSTRDRGQETQYF	TGTGCCAGTAGTACACGGGACAGGGGCCAAGAGACCCAGTACTTC
TRBD1	once	TRBV10-3	TRBJ1-2	CAITSGTANYGYTF	TGTGCCATCACGTCCGGGACAGCTAACTATGGCTACACCTTC
.	.	TRBV20-1	TRBJ1-2	CSASRGYGYTF	TGCAGTGCTAGCAGAGGGTATGGCTACACCTTC
TRBD2	.	TRBV14	TRBJ2-7	CASSPQREESSDF	TGTGCCAGCAGCCCCCAGCGGGAGGAGTCCAGTGACTTC
.	.	TRBV6-5	TRBJ1-1	CASSLGGANTEAFF	TGTGCCAGCAGCCTGGGGGGAGCGAACACTGAAGCTTTCTTT
TRBD1	.	TRBV6-1	TRBJ2-3	CASSASGTGDDTQYF	TGTGCCAGCAGTGCCTCCGGGACAGGTGACGATACGCAGTATTTT
.	.	TRBV28	TRBJ1-5	CASSFSLKEAGSNQPQHF	TGTGCCAGCAGTTTTAGCCTCAAGGAGGCAGGTAGCAATCAGCCCCAGCATTTT
.	.	TRBV11-2	TRBJ2-7	CASSPQDYEQYF	TGTGCCAGCAGCCCACAGGACTACGAGCAGTACTTC
.	.	TRBV27	TRBJ1-2	CASSPAGRNYGYTF	TGTGCCAGCAGTCCCGCGGGGCGGAACTATGGCTACACCTTC
TRBD2	once	TRBV30	TRBJ2-1	CAWRKTSGADNEQFF	TGTGCCTGGAGGAAGACTAGCGGGGCGGACAATGAGCAGTTCTTC
.	.	TRBV5-1	TRBJ2-1	CASRSPSSYNEQFF	TGCGCCAGCAGAAGCCCTAGCTCCTACAATGAGCAGTTCTTC
.	.	TRBV4-3	TRBJ2-7	CASSQVTGEEQYF	TGCGCCAGCAGCCAAGTGACCGGGGAGGAGCAGTACTTC
.	.	TRBV6-1	TRBJ1-5	CASSVAVNQPQHF	TGTGCCAGCAGTGTGGCAGTTAATCAGCCCCAGCATTTT
TRBD1	.	TRBV7-6	TRBJ2-7	CASSLAQGAGHPYEQYF	TGTGCCAGCAGCTTAGCTCAGGGGGCAGGGCATCCCTACGAGCAGTACTTC
.	.	TRBV5-6	TRBJ2-5	CASSLGTPEAQYF	TGTGCCAGCAGCTTAGGGACACCTGAAGCCCAGTACTTC
TRBD2	.	TRBV2	TRBJ2-5	CADPDRGRDVEETQYF	TGTGCCGACCCGGACCGGGGGAGGGATGTAGAAGAGACCCAGTACTTC
.	.	TRBV19	TRBJ2-5	CASSIGQETQETQYF	TGTGCCAGTAGTATAGGACAGGAGACTCAAGAGACCCAGTACTTC
TRBD1	.	TRBV29-1	TRBJ1-1	CSVGDRGGTEAFF	TGCAGCGTTGGGGACAGGGGGGGAACTGAAGCTTTCTTT
.	.	TRBV6-1	TRBJ2-7	CASSEARAGSYEQYF	TGTGCCAGCAGTGAAGCCAGGGCAGGCTCCTACGAGCAGTACTTC
TRBD1	.	TRBV28	TRBJ1-1	CASSPREIRDRGTEAFF	TGTGCCAGCAGCCCAAGGGAAATACGGGACAGGGGCACTGAAGCTTTCTTT
.	.	TRBV9	TRBJ2-2	CASRRGGELFF	TGTGCCAGCAGGAGAGGGGGGGAGCTGTTTTTT
.	.	TRBV7-9	TRBJ1-3	CASSPGTSGNTIYF	TGTGCCAGCAGCCCAGGGACTAGCGGAAACACCATATATTTT